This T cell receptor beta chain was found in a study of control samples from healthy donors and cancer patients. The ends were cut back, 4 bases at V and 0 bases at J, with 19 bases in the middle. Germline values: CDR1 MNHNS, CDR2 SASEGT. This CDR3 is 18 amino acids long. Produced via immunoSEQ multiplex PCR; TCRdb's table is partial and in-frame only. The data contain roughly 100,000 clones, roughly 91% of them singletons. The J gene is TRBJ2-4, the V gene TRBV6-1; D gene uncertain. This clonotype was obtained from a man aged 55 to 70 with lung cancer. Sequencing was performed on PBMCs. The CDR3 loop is CASSGPLGPELAKNIQYF. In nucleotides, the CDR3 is TGTGCCAGCAGTGGACCGCTTGGGCCGGAACTAGCCAAAAACATTCAGTACTTC.